The 10 T cell receptor beta chains presented below share a single source sample, sequenced in a study of blood T cells in healthy people across ages. With a J-beta primer mix and a sample-barcoded 5' primer, a second PCR ran about 6 to 11 cycles. In TCRdb, the 5' RACE reads were re-called with MiXCR into one record per CDR3 protein. In the table there are hundreds of thousands of distinct CDR3 sequences, around 50% of which are singletons. Sequencing input: blood. These receptors all come from a man aged 35 to 55 in good health.

This chain connects TRBV5-1 to TRBJ2-1; no clear D. The J call may be mistaken, given a closer DNA end match to TRBJ2-7. In germline, CDR1 is SGHRS, CDR2 YFSETQ. The CDR3 spans 14 residues. The CDR3 region has the DNA TGCGCCAGCAGCTCAAGGGAAACCTACAATGAGCAGTACTTC. Translation gives CASSSRETYNEQYF.

This chain uses TRBV6-4 with TRBJ2-6; 8 nucleotides align to TRBD1. J lost 4 bases, V lost 5 bases, and 4 bases had no gene match. This CDR3 contains 15 residues. CDR1 is MRHNA, CDR2 SNTAGT, per germline. CDR3 in DNA: TGTGCCAGCAGTCCAGGGGGCGAAGGGGCCAACGTCCTGACTTTC. It translates to CASSPGGEGANVLTF.

CDR3 nucleotides: TGCAGTGCCCCTCCGGTCCCGCTAGTGAAAGAGACCCAGTACTTC. Encoded protein: CSAPPVPLVKETQYF. The V gene is TRBV20-1, the J gene TRBJ2-5; no clear D gene. V lost 6 bases to trimming and J lost 3 bases, with 20 bases between them. The CDR3 runs 15 residues. The germline gives CDR1 DFQATT, CDR2 SNEGSKA (reference sequence).

V is TRBV5-4 and J is TRBJ2-4; 8 bases are a match to TRBD2. Germline V lookup: CDR1 SGHNT, CDR2 YYREEE (reference sequence). V lost 4 bases and J lost 2; bases outside the gene matches: 5. The CDR3 is 15 residues long. CDR3 DNA sequence: TGTGCCAGCAGCGCGGGAGGAGCGTCCAAAAACATTCAGTACTTC. It yields the protein CASSAGGASKNIQYF.

This chain uses TRBV7-2 with TRBJ2-3; the D gene could be TRBD1 or TRBD2 (6 bases each). Trimming took 7 bases from V and 0 from J, leaving 17 bases between them. CDR3 size: 16 residues. CDR1 and CDR2 from the germline V gene are SGHTA and FQGNSA. The CDR3 DNA reads TGTGCCAGCATTGCTAACGGGGGCCGTAGCACAGATACGCAGTATTTT. It codes for CASIANGGRSTDTQYF.

The rearrangement joins TRBV7-9 to TRBJ1-1; TRBD1 matches at 9 bases. The CDR3 runs 15 residues. The trim removed 3 bases at V and 1 base at J, leaving 3 bases unmatched. The germline V gene encodes CDR1 SEHNR and CDR2 FQNEAQ (reference sequence). The CDR3 DNA reads TGTGCCAGCAGCTTCTGGACAGGGGAGAACACTGAAGCTTTCTTT. Its protein product is CASSFWTGENTEAFF.

This chain joins TRBV7-2 and TRBJ2-7; D assignment may be TRBD1 or TRBD2 (6 bases each). Trimming took off 5 bases at V and 1 base at J, with 12 bases between the two ends. Germline values: CDR1 SGHTA, CDR2 FQGNSA. This CDR3 region has 14 residues. The CDR3 nucleotides are TGTGCCAGCAGCCGCGGGACACCGTCCTACGAGCAGTACTTC. Residues: CASSRGTPSYEQYF.

This chain joins TRBV7-2 and TRBJ2-5, with D unresolved. CDR1 and CDR2 from the germline V gene are SGHTA and FQGNSA. Trimming took 1 base from V and 4 from J, leaving 7 bases between them. The CDR3 is 13 residues long. CDR3 loop: CASSLDAAETQYF. The DNA of the CDR3 is TGTGCCAGCAGCTTAGACGCTGCAGAGACCCAGTACTTC.

The gene calls are TRBV6-1 and TRBJ2-4, with TRBD1 identical over 7 bases. The J call is doubtful: the DNA matches TRBJ2-7 better. There are 14 residues in the CDR3. CDR1 is MNHNS and CDR2 is SASEGT in the germline V gene. The CDR3 here is CASSSRTGIYEQYF. CDR3 bases: TGTGCCAGCAGTTCCCGGACAGGAATCTACGAGCAGTACTTC.

This chain joins TRBV15 and TRBJ1-2; D possibly corresponds to TRBD1 (5 bases). CDR1 and CDR2 from the germline V gene are LNHNV and YYDKDF (reference sequence). The V and J ends lost 4 bases and 0 bases respectively, with 12 bases between them. The CDR3 has 15 residues. In DNA form, the CDR3 reads TGTGCCACCAGCACGCCACAGGACTCTAACTATGGCTACACCTTC. Translated: CATSTPQDSNYGYTF.